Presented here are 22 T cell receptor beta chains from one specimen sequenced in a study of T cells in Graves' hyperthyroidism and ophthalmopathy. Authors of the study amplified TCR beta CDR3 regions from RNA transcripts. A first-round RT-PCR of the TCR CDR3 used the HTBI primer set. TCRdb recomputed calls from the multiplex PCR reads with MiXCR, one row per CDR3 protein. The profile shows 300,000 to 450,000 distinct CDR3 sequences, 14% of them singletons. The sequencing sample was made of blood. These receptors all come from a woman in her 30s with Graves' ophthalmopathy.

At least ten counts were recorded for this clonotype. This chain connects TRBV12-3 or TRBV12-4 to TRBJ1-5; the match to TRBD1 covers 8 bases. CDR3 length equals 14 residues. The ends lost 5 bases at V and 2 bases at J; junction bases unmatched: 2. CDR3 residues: CASSGTGRNQPQHF. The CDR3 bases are TGTGCCAGCAGTGGGACAGGCCGCAATCAGCCCCAGCATTTT.

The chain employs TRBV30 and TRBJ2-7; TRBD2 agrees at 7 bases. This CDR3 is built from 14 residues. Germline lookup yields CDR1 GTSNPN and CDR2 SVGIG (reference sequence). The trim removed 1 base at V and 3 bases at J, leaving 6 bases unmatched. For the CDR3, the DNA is TGTGCCTGGAGTGGCGGGACTAATTTCTACGAGCAGTACTTC. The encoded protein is CAWSGGTNFYEQYF. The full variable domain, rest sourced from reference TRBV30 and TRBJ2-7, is SQTIHQWPATLVQPVGSPLSLECTVEGTSNPNLYWYRQAAGRGLQLLFYSVGIGQISSEVPQNLSASRPQDRQFILSSKKLLLSDSGFYLCAWSGGTNFYEQYFGPGTRLTVT.

Written as DNA, the CDR3 is TGCGCCAGCAGGCCGGGACAGGGTGATCAGCCCCAGCATTTT. It encodes CASRPGQGDQPQHF. The chain has TRBV5-1 and TRBJ1-5, with TRBD1 identical over 9 bases. This CDR3 has 14 residues. Germline values: CDR1 SGHRS, CDR2 YFSETQ. V was clipped by 5 bases and J by 5 bases; unmatched bases: 5. The entire variable domain, with the rest obtained from reference TRBV5-1 and TRBJ1-5, is as follows: KAGVTQTPRYLIKTRGQQVTLSCSPISGHRSVSWYQQTPGQGLQFLFEYFSETQRNKGNFPGRFSGRQFSNSRSEMNVSTLELGDSALYLCASRPGQGDQPQHFGDGTRLSIL.

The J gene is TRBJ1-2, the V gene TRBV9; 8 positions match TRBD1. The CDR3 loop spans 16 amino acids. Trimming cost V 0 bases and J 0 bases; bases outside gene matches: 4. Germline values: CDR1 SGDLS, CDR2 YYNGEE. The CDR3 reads CASSVGTGTPNYGYTF. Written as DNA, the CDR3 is TGTGCCAGCAGCGTAGGGACAGGGACCCCTAACTATGGCTACACCTTC.

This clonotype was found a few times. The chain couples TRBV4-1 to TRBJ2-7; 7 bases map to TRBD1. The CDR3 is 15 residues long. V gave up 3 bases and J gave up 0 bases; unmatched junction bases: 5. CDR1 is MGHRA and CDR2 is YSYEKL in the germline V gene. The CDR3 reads CASSHGTASSYEQYF. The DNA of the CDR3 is TGCGCCAGCAGCCATGGGACAGCCAGCTCCTACGAGCAGTACTTC.

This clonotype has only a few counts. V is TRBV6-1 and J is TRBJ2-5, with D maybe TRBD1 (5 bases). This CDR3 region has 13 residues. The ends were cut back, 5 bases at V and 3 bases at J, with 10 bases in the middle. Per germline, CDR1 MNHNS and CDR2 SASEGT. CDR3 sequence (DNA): TGTGCCAGCAGTTTAATCAGGGAAGAGACCCAGTACTTC. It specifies CASSLIREETQYF.

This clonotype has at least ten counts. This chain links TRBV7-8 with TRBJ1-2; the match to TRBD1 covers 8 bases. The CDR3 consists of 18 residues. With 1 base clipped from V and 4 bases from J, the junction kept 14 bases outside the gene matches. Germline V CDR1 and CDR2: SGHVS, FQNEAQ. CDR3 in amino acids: CASSLDSTGGPFSYGYTF. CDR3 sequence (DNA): TGTGCCAGCAGCTTAGATAGTACAGGGGGTCCCTTTAGCTATGGCTACACCTTC.

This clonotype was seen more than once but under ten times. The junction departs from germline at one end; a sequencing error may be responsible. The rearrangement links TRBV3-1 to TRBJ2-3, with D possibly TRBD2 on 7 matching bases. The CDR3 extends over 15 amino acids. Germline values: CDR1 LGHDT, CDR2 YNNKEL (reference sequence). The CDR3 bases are TGCGCCAGCAACCAAGGGGGGGCAAACACAGATACGCAGTATTTT. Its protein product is CASNQGGANTDTQYF.

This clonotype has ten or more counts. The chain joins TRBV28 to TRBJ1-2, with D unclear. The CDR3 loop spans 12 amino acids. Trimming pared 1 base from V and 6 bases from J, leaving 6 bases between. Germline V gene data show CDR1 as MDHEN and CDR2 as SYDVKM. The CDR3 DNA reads TGTGCCAGCAGTTTATCAGCTCATGGCTACACCTTC. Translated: CASSLSAHGYTF.

The CDR3: CASSEVAKNIQYF. Written as DNA, the CDR3 is TGTGCCAGCAGTGAGGTAGCCAAAAACATTCAGTACTTC. The rearrangement links TRBV6-1 to TRBJ2-4; D gene ambiguous. The CDR3 runs to 13 residues. Germline assignment: CDR1 MNHNS and CDR2 SASEGT. V lost 3 bases and J 0 bases, leaving 3 bases between the germline ends.

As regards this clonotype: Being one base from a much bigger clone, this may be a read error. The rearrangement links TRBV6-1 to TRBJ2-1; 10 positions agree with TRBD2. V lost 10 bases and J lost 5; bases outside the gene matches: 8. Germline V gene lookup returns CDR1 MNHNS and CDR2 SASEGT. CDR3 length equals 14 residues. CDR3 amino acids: CANTKRGGNNEQFF. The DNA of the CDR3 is TGTGCCAACACTAAGCGGGGGGGAAACAATGAGCAGTTCTTC.

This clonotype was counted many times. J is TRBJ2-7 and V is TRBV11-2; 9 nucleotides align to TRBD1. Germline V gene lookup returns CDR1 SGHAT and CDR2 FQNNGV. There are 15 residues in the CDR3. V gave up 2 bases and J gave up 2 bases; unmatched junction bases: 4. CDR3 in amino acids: CASSLSGTGTYEQYF. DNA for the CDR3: TGTGCCAGCAGCTTAAGTGGGACAGGGACCTACGAGCAGTACTTC.

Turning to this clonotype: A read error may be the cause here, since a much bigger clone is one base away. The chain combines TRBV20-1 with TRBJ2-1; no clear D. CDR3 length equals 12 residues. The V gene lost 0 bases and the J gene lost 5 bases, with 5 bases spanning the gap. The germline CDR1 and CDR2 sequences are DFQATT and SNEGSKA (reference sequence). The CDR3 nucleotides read TGCAGTGCTAGAGAGGTGAACAATGAGCAGTTCTTC. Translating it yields CSAREVNNEQFF.

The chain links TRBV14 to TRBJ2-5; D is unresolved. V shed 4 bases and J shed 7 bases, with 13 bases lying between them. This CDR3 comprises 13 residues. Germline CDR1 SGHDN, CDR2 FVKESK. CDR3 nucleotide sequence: TGTGCCAGCAGCCCTCTCGGGTGGGGGACCCAGTACTTC. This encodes CASSPLGWGTQYF.

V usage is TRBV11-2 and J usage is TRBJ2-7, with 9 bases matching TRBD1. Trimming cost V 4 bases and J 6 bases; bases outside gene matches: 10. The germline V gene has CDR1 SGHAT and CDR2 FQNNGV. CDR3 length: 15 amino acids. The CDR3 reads CASSSSGTGTLEQYF. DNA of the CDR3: TGTGCCAGCAGCTCCTCCGGGACAGGGACCCTCGAGCAGTACTTC.

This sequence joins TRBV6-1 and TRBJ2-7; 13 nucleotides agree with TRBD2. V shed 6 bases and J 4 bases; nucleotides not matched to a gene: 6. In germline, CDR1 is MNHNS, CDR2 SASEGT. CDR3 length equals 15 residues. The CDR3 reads CASRQLAGGSYEQYF. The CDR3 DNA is TGTGCCAGCAGGCAACTAGCGGGGGGGTCTTACGAGCAGTACTTC.

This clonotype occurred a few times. CDR3 loop: CASSHPSGPSYNEQFF. As DNA, the CDR3 is TGCGCCAGCAGCCACCCATCAGGGCCCTCCTACAATGAGCAGTTCTTC. This chain connects TRBV4-1 to TRBJ2-1, with D possibly matching TRBD1 (5 bases). From germline, CDR1 is MGHRA and CDR2 YSYEKL. V was pared by 3 bases and J by 0 bases, with 12 bases between. This CDR3 is built from 16 residues.

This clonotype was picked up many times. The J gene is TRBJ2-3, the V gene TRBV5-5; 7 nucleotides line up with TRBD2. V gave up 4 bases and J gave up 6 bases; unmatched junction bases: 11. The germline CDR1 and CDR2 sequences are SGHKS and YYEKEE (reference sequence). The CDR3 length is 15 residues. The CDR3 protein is CASSRAAGSGDTQYF. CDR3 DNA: TGTGCCAGCAGCCGGGCAGCGGGGTCCGGGGATACGCAGTATTTT.

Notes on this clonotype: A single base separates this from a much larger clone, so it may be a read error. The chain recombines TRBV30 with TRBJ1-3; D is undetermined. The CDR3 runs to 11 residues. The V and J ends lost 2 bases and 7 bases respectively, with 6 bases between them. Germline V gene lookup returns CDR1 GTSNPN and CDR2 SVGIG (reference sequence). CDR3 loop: CAWSNSNTIYF. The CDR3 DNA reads TGTGCCTGGAGTAATAGCAACACCATATATTTT.

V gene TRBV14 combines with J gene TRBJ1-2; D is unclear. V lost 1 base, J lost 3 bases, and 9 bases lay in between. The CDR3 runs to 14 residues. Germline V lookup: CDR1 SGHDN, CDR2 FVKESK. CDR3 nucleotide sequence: TGTGCCAGCAGCCAAGTGGGAGCTTACTATGGCTACACCTTC. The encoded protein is CASSQVGAYYGYTF.

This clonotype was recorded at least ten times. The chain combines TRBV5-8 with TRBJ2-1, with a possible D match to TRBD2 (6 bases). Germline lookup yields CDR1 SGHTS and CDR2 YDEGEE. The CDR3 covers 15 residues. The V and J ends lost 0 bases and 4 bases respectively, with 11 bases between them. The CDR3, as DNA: TGTGCCAGCAGCTTGGGCGGGGTACCTTACAATGAGCAGTTCTTC. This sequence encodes CASSLGGVPYNEQFF.

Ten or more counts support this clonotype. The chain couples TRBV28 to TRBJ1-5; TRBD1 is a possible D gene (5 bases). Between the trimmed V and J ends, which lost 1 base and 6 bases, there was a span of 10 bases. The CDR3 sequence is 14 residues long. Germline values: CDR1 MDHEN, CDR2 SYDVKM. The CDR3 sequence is CASSLFRGVQPQHF. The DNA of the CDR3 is TGTGCCAGCAGTTTATTCCGGGGCGTTCAGCCCCAGCATTTT.